This T cell receptor beta chain stems from a study of cytomegalovirus exposure and HLA in healthy donors. Some clones are missing from TCRdb's copy, which holds only in-frame ones; the method was immunoSEQ multiplex PCR. The table has 200,000 to 250,000 clones, roughly 84% seen once. While the first cohort had hundreds of subjects, the donors belonged to the separate validation cohort of roughly 130 subjects. Looked up from germline, CDR1 is MNHEY and CDR2 is SMNVEV (reference sequence). The CDR3 consists of 15 residues. V lost 4 bases to trimming and J lost 1 base, with 13 bases between them. This TCR came from a woman between 18 and 29 years old in good health and CMV-seropositive. Sequenced sample: PBMCs. The V call is TRBV27, the J call TRBJ2-5, with unresolved D. CDR3 coding DNA: TGTGCCAGCAGTTCGTCGATAGTCGTCCAAGAGACCCAGTACTTC. Residues: CASSSSIVVQETQYF.